The count of the clone carrying this TCR beta chain is one. Antigen: not known. The data belong to a study of memory CD4+ T cells and cytomegalovirus serostatus. General study points: Of under 200 reported CMV TCRbeta sequences, just over 65 were found in memory CD4+ repertoires.

This CDR3 spans 16 amino acids. Trimming took 5 bases from V and 1 from J; bases not matched to a gene: 5. From germline, CDR1 is SGHTA and CDR2 FQGNSA. The sort gate was single viable CD3+CD4+CD8-CD45RO+ cells for memory CD4+ T cells. Profiling relied on immunoSEQ multiplex PCR, and the TCRdb table lists in-frame clones only, not all of them. The sample consists of 25,000 to 30,000 clones, around 76% of them appearing once. The TCR comes from an adult in good health and CMV-seronegative. The chain has TRBV7-2 and TRBJ2-6, with 7 bases matching TRBD2. The specimen was memory CD4+ T cells from blood. The CDR3 region is CASSPAGVSGANVLTF. In DNA, the CDR3 is TGTGCCAGCAGCCCCGCGGGGGTTTCTGGGGCCAACGTCCTGACTTTC.